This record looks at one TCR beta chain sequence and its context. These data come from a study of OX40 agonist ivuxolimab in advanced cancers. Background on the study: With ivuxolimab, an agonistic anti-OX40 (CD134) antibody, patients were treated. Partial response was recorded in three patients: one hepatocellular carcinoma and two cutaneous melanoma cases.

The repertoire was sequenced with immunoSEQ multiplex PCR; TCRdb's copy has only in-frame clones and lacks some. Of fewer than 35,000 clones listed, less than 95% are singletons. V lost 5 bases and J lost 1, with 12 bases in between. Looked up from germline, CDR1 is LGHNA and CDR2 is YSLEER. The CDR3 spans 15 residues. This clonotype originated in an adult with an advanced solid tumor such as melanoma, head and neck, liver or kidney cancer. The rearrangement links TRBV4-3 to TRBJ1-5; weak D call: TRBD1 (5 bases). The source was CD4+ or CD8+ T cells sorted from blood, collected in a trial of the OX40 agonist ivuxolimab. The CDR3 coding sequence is TGCGCCAGCAGCGGGGGTCTCGGGAGCAATCAGCCCCAGCATTTT. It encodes CASSGGLGSNQPQHF.